Below, 21 T cell receptor beta chains from the same sample are listed, as sequenced in a study of blood T cell repertoires in COVID-19. TCRdb keeps only in-frame clones here, not all; method: immunoSEQ multiplex PCR. The table records around 58,000 clones, 80% to 95% of them present only once. The sequenced material came from peripheral blood. These receptors came from a human donor with active COVID-19. The donor label of this sample is uncertain.

CDR3 sequence: CASSPGRNTEAFF. The DNA for the CDR3 is TGTGCCAGCTCACCGGGCAGGAACACTGAAGCTTTCTTT. The chain joins TRBV18 to TRBJ1-1; D not certain. Trimming pared 3 bases from V and 1 base from J, leaving 6 bases between. This CDR3 contains 13 residues. Germline CDR1 is KGHSH and CDR2 is LQKENI.

V is TRBV12-5 and J is TRBJ1-1; a weak D match, TRBD1 (6 bases). Deletions cut 7 bases from V and 2 bases from J, with 14 bases between. There are 14 residues in the CDR3. Per the germline V gene, CDR1 is LGHNT and CDR2 is FRNRAP. DNA for the CDR3: TGTGCTAGTGCCGACCGCGGGGGCAACACTGAAGCTTTCTTT. Translating gives CASADRGGNTEAFF.

The chain recombines TRBV29-1 with TRBJ2-2; 8 positions agree with TRBD1. This CDR3 region has 15 residues. The germline V gene has CDR1 SQVTM and CDR2 ANQGSEA. The J segment lost 2 bases and the V segment lost 5 bases, leaving 7 bases of the junction unmatched. The CDR3 protein is CSVPRTGYNTGELFF. CDR3 in DNA: TGCAGCGTTCCTAGGACAGGGTATAACACCGGGGAGCTGTTTTTT.

The chain has TRBV28 and TRBJ2-3; the match to TRBD2 covers 9 bases. Unmatched junction bases numbered 3, after V lost 4 bases and J lost 4 bases. Germline V gives CDR1 MDHEN, CDR2 SYDVKM. CDR3 length: 14 amino acids. The CDR3 reads CASSSAGGSDTQYF. CDR3 sequence (DNA): TGTGCCAGCAGTTCTGCGGGAGGGTCAGATACGCAGTATTTT.

The chain uses TRBV5-1 and TRBJ1-2; 9 nucleotides agree with TRBD1. Germline V lookup: CDR1 SGHRS, CDR2 YFSETQ. With 5 bases clipped from V and 0 bases from J, the junction kept 8 bases outside the gene matches. This CDR3 has 16 amino acids. The CDR3 bases are TGCGCCAGCAGATCCGGGACAGGGCCAGCTAACTATGGCTACACCTTC. Protein sequence: CASRSGTGPANYGYTF. Full variable domain (rest looked up from reference TRBV5-1 and TRBJ1-2): KAGVTQTPRYLIKTRGQQVTLSCSPISGHRSVSWYQQTPGQGLQFLFEYFSETQRNKGNFPGRFSGRQFSNSRSEMNVSTLELGDSALYLCASRSGTGPANYGYTFGSGTRLTVV.

The chain employs TRBV4-3 and TRBJ2-3; possibly TRBD2 for D (6 bases). V lost 1 base and J 0 bases, leaving 8 bases between the germline ends. Germline CDR1 is LGHNA and CDR2 is YSLEER. This CDR3 has 15 residues. CDR3 region: CASSQGGVSTDTQYF. The CDR3 DNA follows: TGCGCCAGCAGCCAAGGCGGGGTTAGCACAGATACGCAGTATTTT.

The V and J genes are TRBV4-2 and TRBJ1-1; 9 bases fit TRBD1. Germline trimming cut 3 bases from V and 1 base from J; bases unmatched to any gene: 6. The CDR3 consists of 16 residues. The germline V gene has CDR1 LGHNA and CDR2 YNFKEQ. CDR3 bases: TGTGCCAGCAGCCACGCTTCGACAGGGGGGAACACTGAAGCTTTCTTT. Its translation: CASSHASTGGNTEAFF.

This clone was recorded only once. The V call is TRBV7-2, the J call TRBJ2-5; 10 nucleotides line up with TRBD2. The V gene end was trimmed by 2 bases and the J gene end by 5 bases; junction bases not matched to a gene: 2. This CDR3 comprises 14 residues. Germline CDR1 SGHTA, CDR2 FQGNSA. CDR3 coding DNA: TGTGCCAGCAGCTTAAGCGGGGGGGCCGAGACCCAGTACTTC. Translation: CASSLSGGAETQYF.

The chain links TRBV13 to TRBJ2-7; D ambiguous. V was pared by 2 bases and J by 1 base, with 3 bases between. Germline lookup yields CDR1 PRHDT and CDR2 FYEKMQ (reference sequence). The CDR3 spans 12 residues. In DNA, the CDR3 is TGTGCCAGCAGCTTACATTCCTACGAGCAGTACTTC. Translating it yields CASSLHSYEQYF.

This chain joins TRBV15 and TRBJ1-1, with D perhaps TRBD1 (6 bases). CDR1 and CDR2 from the germline V gene are LNHNV and YYDKDF (reference sequence). V dropped 7 bases and J dropped 5 bases, with 17 bases sitting between them. This CDR3 has 14 amino acids. CDR3 region: CATTAGGGHTEAFF. The CDR3 bases are TGTGCCACCACCGCCGGCGGGGGGCATACTGAAGCTTTCTTT.

This chain joins TRBV25-1 and TRBJ1-2, with D maybe TRBD1 (6 bases). The CDR3 totals 13 residues. Germline assignment: CDR1 MGHDK and CDR2 SYGVNS. The germline V and J ends were trimmed by 6 bases and 3 bases, with 11 bases remaining between them. The CDR3 sequence is CASSEGGDYGYTF. The CDR3 DNA reads TGTGCCAGCAGCGAAGGGGGGGACTATGGCTACACCTTC.

This chain joins TRBV6-2 or TRBV6-3 and TRBJ2-5; 8 nucleotides align to TRBD1. The CDR3 consists of 16 residues. Trimming took 5 bases from V and 1 from J; bases not matched to a gene: 9. Germline V gene lookup returns CDR1 MNHEY and CDR2 SVGEGT. The CDR3 reads CASSPGTGKFQETQYF. CDR3 DNA: TGTGCCAGCAGTCCCGGGACAGGAAAGTTCCAAGAGACCCAGTACTTC.

V is TRBV5-1 and J is TRBJ2-5; weak D call: TRBD2 (5 bases). Germline CDR1 reads SGHRS; CDR2 reads YFSETQ. V was trimmed by 0 bases and J by 5 bases, leaving 8 bases between them. The CDR3 loop spans 13 amino acids. The CDR3 loop reads CASSLATGETQYF. In DNA form, the CDR3 reads TGCGCCAGCAGCTTGGCGACGGGGGAGACCCAGTACTTC.

CDR3: CASTLAPGVAGYSPLHF. For the CDR3, the DNA is TGTGCCAGCACCCTTGCGCCCGGGGTAGCTGGGTATTCACCCCTCCACTTT. The V gene is TRBV28, the J gene TRBJ1-6; D remains unclear. The germline V gene has CDR1 MDHEN and CDR2 SYDVKM. This CDR3 contains 17 residues. The ends were cut back, 7 bases at V and 8 bases at J, with 24 bases in the middle. Full variable domain (missing parts from reference TRBV28 and TRBJ1-6): DVKVTQSSRYLVKRTGEKVFLECVQDMDHENMFWYRQDPGLGLRLIYFSYDVKMKEKGDIPEGYSVSREKKERFSLILESASTNQTSMYLCASTLAPGVAGYSPLHFGNGTRLTVT.

This chain links TRBV5-5 with TRBJ1-5; D is perhaps TRBD1 (5 bases). Trimming stripped 0 bases from V and 0 bases from J, with 19 bases between. This CDR3 spans 19 amino acids. Germline-derived CDR1 and CDR2 are SGHKS and YYEKEE (reference sequence). The CDR3 DNA is TGTGCCAGCAGCTTGGGGGGAATGGCAGGGCTCTATAGCAATCAGCCCCAGCATTTT. The encoded protein is CASSLGGMAGLYSNQPQHF.

This chain links TRBV7-2 with TRBJ2-1; 10 bases align to TRBD2. This CDR3 is 15 amino acids long. CDR1 and CDR2 (germline): SGHTA, FQGNSA. J gave up 10 bases and V 5 bases, and 11 bases lay outside the gene matches. DNA of the CDR3: TGTGCCAGCAGCCCCGAGGGTCTAGCGGGGGCAGAGCAGTTCTTC. It is translated as CASSPEGLAGAEQFF.

The chain couples TRBV27 to TRBJ2-1; 9 bases are a match to TRBD1. In germline, CDR1 is MNHEY, CDR2 SMNVEV (reference sequence). The V and J ends lost 7 bases and 4 bases, in that order; junction bases with no gene match: 5. The length of the CDR3 is 14 residues. CDR3 sequence reads: CASTRTGVYNEQFF. The CDR3 nucleotides are TGTGCCAGCACACGGACAGGGGTTTACAATGAGCAGTTCTTC.

V and J are TRBV29-1 and TRBJ2-5, with D possibly matching TRBD2 (6 bases). CDR3 size: 15 residues. The germline V and J ends were trimmed by 8 bases and 2 bases, with 21 bases remaining between them. Per germline, CDR1 SQVTM and CDR2 ANQGSEA. The CDR3 loop reads CSTRATLGGQETQYF. The DNA for the CDR3 is TGCAGCACTCGAGCTACCTTGGGGGGTCAAGAGACCCAGTACTTC.

This clone showed up just a few times. This chain joins TRBV6-1 and TRBJ1-2; TRBD1 is a possible D gene (6 bases). V lost 0 bases to trimming and J lost 6 bases, with 8 bases between them. Germline CDR1 MNHNS, CDR2 SASEGT. This CDR3 contains 13 residues. The CDR3 loop is CASSEAYRDGYTF. In DNA form, the CDR3 reads TGTGCCAGCAGTGAAGCCTACAGGGATGGCTACACCTTC.

The rearrangement uses TRBV7-6 and TRBJ2-2; 7 bases agree with TRBD1. After removal of 4 bases from V and 3 bases from J, the junction contained 8 bases not matched to a gene. Germline V gives CDR1 SGHVS, CDR2 FNYEAQ. The CDR3 sequence is 16 residues long. The CDR3 loop reads CASSSRQGWDTGELFF. The CDR3 region has the DNA TGTGCCAGCAGCTCTCGACAGGGCTGGGACACCGGGGAGCTGTTTTTT.

A word on this clone: One end of the junction varies from germline; a read error may be responsible. V is TRBV7-7 and J is TRBJ1-3, with 7 bases fitting TRBD1. Germline CDR1 and CDR2: SSHAT and FNYEAQ (reference sequence). This CDR3 region has 15 residues. The CDR3 DNA reads TGTGCTAGCAGCCCCCTCGGGACAGCTGGAAACACCATATATTTT. It is translated as CASSPLGTAGNTIYF.